These 25 T cell receptor beta chains originate from one sample sequenced in a study of cytomegalovirus exposure and HLA in healthy donors. 60 Vbeta and 13 Jbeta primers were used in PCR. Measured with immunoSEQ multiplex PCR; TCRdb has only the in-frame clones, and not every one. The table shows about 92,000 clones, with approximately 81% occurring only once. Sample: PBMCs. The origin of the receptors is a girl aged 2 to 9 in good health and CMV-seropositive.

The chain uses TRBV6-5 and TRBJ2-1; D call uncertain. V was shortened by 7 bases and J by 6 bases, with 13 bases between the two germline ends. The CDR3 totals 13 residues. Germline values: CDR1 MNHEY, CDR2 SVGAGI. The CDR3 nucleotides are TGTGCCAGCACCCAAAGTGGCGGCAATGAGCAGTTCTTC. Residues: CASTQSGGNEQFF.

Only one count was recorded for this clone. V and J are TRBV6-1 and TRBJ2-7; tentative D call: TRBD2 (5 bases). This CDR3 region has 15 residues. Germline V gene sequence: CDR1 MNHNS, CDR2 SASEGT. V lost 6 bases and J 2 bases, leaving 17 bases between the germline ends. CDR3 DNA: TGTGCCAGCAGCCAACCCCGGACTGGAACCTACGAGCAGTACTTC. This translates into CASSQPRTGTYEQYF.

This clone occurred once. The V call is TRBV9, the J call TRBJ1-1; 7 bases are a match to TRBD1. With 4 bases clipped from V and 2 bases from J, the junction kept 14 bases outside the gene matches. Germline-derived CDR1 and CDR2 are SGDLS and YYNGEE. The CDR3 has 17 residues. The chain's CDR3 is CASSSHPGQYSNTEAFF. The CDR3 DNA is TGTGCCAGCAGCTCCCACCCGGGACAGTATTCAAACACTGAAGCTTTCTTT.

This clone turned up a few times. V usage is TRBV4-2 and J usage is TRBJ2-1, with 9 bases lining up with TRBD2. The length of the CDR3 is 15 residues. CDR1 is LGHNA, CDR2 YNFKEQ, per germline. Trimming cost V 3 bases and J 4 bases; bases outside gene matches: 4. As DNA, the CDR3 is TGTGCCAGCAGCCACGAGACTAGCGGATACAATGAGCAGTTCTTC. Its translation: CASSHETSGYNEQFF.

This chain joins TRBV25-1 and TRBJ2-1, with TRBD2 matching 10 bases. Germline CDR1 MGHDK, CDR2 SYGVNS. The V segment lost 1 base and the J segment 8 bases; nucleotides outside the gene matches: 14. CDR3 length equals 18 residues. The DNA of the CDR3 is TGTGCCAGCAGTGAATTAGGGGCTAGCGGGAGATCTTTTGATGAGCAGTTCTTC. Protein sequence: CASSELGASGRSFDEQFF. The variable domain in full, completed from reference TRBV25-1 and TRBJ2-1, reads EADIYQTPRYLVIGTGKKITLECSQTMGHDKMYWYQQDPGMELHLIHYSYGVNSTEKGDLSSESTVSRIRTEHFPLTLESARPSHTSQYLCASSELGASGRSFDEQFFGPGTRLTVL.

The chain recombines TRBV23-1 with TRBJ1-2, with D unclear. TRBV23-1 is given ORF status, its function remaining uncertain. V was cut by 6 bases and J by 6 bases, with 11 bases left in between. The CDR3 runs to 12 residues. This chain's CDR3 is CASSPSGDGYTF. The CDR3 DNA sequence: TGCGCCAGCAGCCCCAGCGGGGATGGCTACACCTTC.

The chain links TRBV30 to TRBJ2-3, with TRBD2 matching over 9 bases. Per germline, CDR1 GTSNPN and CDR2 SVGIG (reference sequence). Trimming at V came to 2 bases and at J to 4 bases, leaving 4 bases not matched to a gene. This CDR3 is built from 14 residues. The CDR3 loop is CAWSIAGAADTQYF. CDR3 in DNA: TGTGCCTGGAGTATAGCGGGAGCCGCAGATACGCAGTATTTT.

The V gene is TRBV30, the J gene TRBJ2-7; D might be TRBD1 (6 bases). Per the germline V gene, CDR1 is GTSNPN and CDR2 is SVGIG (reference sequence). V was pared by 3 bases and J by 0 bases, with 18 bases between. CDR3 length: 16 residues. The CDR3 sequence: CAWSHEDRRHSYEQYF. DNA for the CDR3: TGTGCCTGGAGCCATGAAGACAGGAGACACTCCTACGAGCAGTACTTC.

The chain is built from TRBV7-8 and TRBJ2-7; 9 positions match TRBD1. CDR3 length equals 16 residues. V gave up 0 bases and J gave up 0 bases; unmatched junction bases: 3. Germline CDR1 and CDR2: SGHVS and FQNEAQ. CDR3 amino acids: CASSLAGTGSSYEQYF. CDR3 in DNA: TGTGCCAGCAGCTTAGCCGGGACAGGGAGCTCCTACGAGCAGTACTTC.

The J gene is TRBJ1-2, the V gene TRBV30; 8 bases are shared with TRBD1. Trimming took 6 bases from V and 2 from J; bases not matched to a gene: 8. Germline V gives CDR1 GTSNPN, CDR2 SVGIG (reference sequence). The CDR3 contains 14 residues. The CDR3, as DNA: TGTGCCTGCCGAACCACAGGGGGGAACTATGGCTACACCTTC. It yields the protein CACRTTGGNYGYTF.

The V call is TRBV27, the J call TRBJ2-7; 8 nucleotides match TRBD1. The CDR3 runs 13 residues. The V gene's germline CDR1 is MNHEY and CDR2 SMNVEV (reference sequence). V lost 6 bases, J lost 6 bases, and 7 bases stayed unmatched. The CDR3 region is CASRSGTGLEQYF. CDR3 bases: TGTGCCAGCAGATCCGGGACAGGACTCGAGCAGTACTTC.

The V call is TRBV7-3, the J call TRBJ2-1; 7 nucleotides align to TRBD2. CDR1 is SGHTA and CDR2 is FQGTGA in the germline V gene. J lost 2 bases, V lost 2 bases, and 3 bases had no gene match. The CDR3 has 15 amino acids. The CDR3 protein is CASSLYGTTYNEQFF. CDR3 in DNA: TGTGCCAGCAGCTTATATGGGACTACCTACAATGAGCAGTTCTTC.

The V call is TRBV19, the J call TRBJ2-7, with TRBD2 identical over 8 bases. The CDR3 covers 13 residues. Germline CDR1 LNHDA, CDR2 SQIVND (reference sequence). V gave up 9 bases and J gave up 5 bases; unmatched junction bases: 9. Here the CDR3 DNA reads TGTGCCAGCAGAGAAGCGGGAGTAAACGAGCAGTACTTC. This codes for CASREAGVNEQYF.

V is TRBV18 and J is TRBJ2-7; TRBD2 is a possible D gene (6 bases). Per the germline V gene, CDR1 is KGHSH and CDR2 is LQKENI. V was cut by 3 bases and J by 0 bases, with 12 bases left in between. The length of the CDR3 is 15 residues. The CDR3 DNA sequence: TGTGCCAGCTCACCGGGCGCGGGATCCTCCTACGAGCAGTACTTC. Translated, it gives CASSPGAGSSYEQYF.

The chain recombines TRBV11-1 with TRBJ2-7; D ambiguous. The CDR3 totals 14 residues. Germline V gives CDR1 SGHAT, CDR2 FQDESV (reference sequence). Trimming removed 1 base from V and 7 bases from J, with 14 bases in between. CDR3 nucleotide sequence: TGTGCCAGCAGCTTAGTTGCTAGTCCTTGGGAGCAGTACTTC. Encoded protein: CASSLVASPWEQYF.

This chain uses TRBV2 with TRBJ2-7, with D possibly being TRBD1 (6 bases). The germline V gene has CDR1 SNHLY and CDR2 FYNNEI. Trimming took off 7 bases at V and 1 base at J, with 11 bases between the two ends. The CDR3 runs to 13 residues. The CDR3 nucleotides read TGTGCCAGCAATCGACAGGAGTCCTACGAGCAGTACTTC. The encoded protein is CASNRQESYEQYF.

The rearrangement links TRBV6-1 to TRBJ1-2, with 7 nucleotides matching TRBD1. Germline CDR1 is MNHNS and CDR2 is SASEGT. The V segment lost 2 bases and the J segment 5 bases; nucleotides outside the gene matches: 17. The CDR3 runs to 18 residues. This chain's CDR3 is CASSEPIPQGRVSYGYTF. The CDR3 bases are TGTGCCAGCAGTGAACCGATCCCACAGGGGCGGGTATCGTATGGCTACACCTTC.

This chain links TRBV28 with TRBJ1-1; no clear D. This CDR3 comprises 12 residues. Germline CDR1 and CDR2: MDHEN and SYDVKM. With 3 bases removed from V and 3 bases from J, the gap between germline ends came to 5 bases. CDR3 sequence (DNA): TGTGCCAGCAGTTTGTACTACACTGAAGCTTTCTTT. Its protein product is CASSLYYTEAFF.

There are a few counts of this clone. The chain combines TRBV28 with TRBJ1-5, with D possibly matching TRBD1 (6 bases). This CDR3 contains 16 residues. From germline, CDR1 is MDHEN and CDR2 SYDVKM. The V end was cut by 6 bases, the J end by 6 bases, with 21 bases between. The CDR3 protein is CASRLKGGVRIQPQHF. CDR3 nucleotides: TGTGCCAGCAGGTTAAAGGGGGGGGTTCGGATTCAGCCCCAGCATTTT. Supplemented by reference TRBV28 and TRBJ1-5, the full variable domain reads DVKVTQSSRYLVKRTGEKVFLECVQDMDHENMFWYRQDPGLGLRLIYFSYDVKMKEKGDIPEGYSVSREKKERFSLILESASTNQTSMYLCASRLKGGVRIQPQHFGDGTRLSIL.

The CDR3 DNA sequence: TGTGCCAGCAGTACCGCAGGGGCGGATAGCAATCAGCCCCAGCATTTT. Amino acids: CASSTAGADSNQPQHF. The chain couples TRBV25-1 to TRBJ1-5; D possibly corresponds to TRBD1 (6 bases). V lost 5 bases and J lost 0, with 14 bases in between. Germline CDR1 and CDR2: MGHDK and SYGVNS. This CDR3 has 16 residues.

The V call is TRBV30, the J call TRBJ1-5, with D perhaps TRBD1 (5 bases). Germline CDR1 is GTSNPN and CDR2 is SVGIG (reference sequence). This CDR3 has 13 residues. Trimming removed 3 bases from V and 4 bases from J, with 10 bases in between. The CDR3 reads CAWRGQGNQPQHF. In DNA form, the CDR3 reads TGTGCCTGGAGGGGTCAGGGAAATCAGCCCCAGCATTTT.

V is TRBV4-3 and J is TRBJ2-3; 9 positions agree with TRBD2. V shed 2 bases, J shed 3 bases, and the junction held 15 bases outside the gene matches. Germline loops: CDR1 LGHNA, CDR2 YSLEER. The CDR3 extends over 19 amino acids. The CDR3 DNA is TGCGCCAGCAGCCAAAGGATAAAAGATTTAGCGGGAGTTACAGATACGCAGTATTTT. Protein sequence: CASSQRIKDLAGVTDTQYF.

The chain has TRBV28 and TRBJ2-3, with TRBD1 matching 7 bases. CDR1 and CDR2 (germline): MDHEN, SYDVKM. CDR3 size: 15 residues. V was pared by 5 bases and J by 5 bases, with 10 bases of the junction left unmatched. CDR3 region: CASSPRTGLGDTQYF. DNA of the CDR3: TGTGCCAGCAGTCCGCGGACAGGCCTGGGAGATACGCAGTATTTT.

This chain connects TRBV29-1 to TRBJ2-3, with 7 bases identical to TRBD2. V shed 3 bases, J shed 4 bases, and the junction held 4 bases outside the gene matches. This CDR3 has 13 residues. Germline V gene sequence: CDR1 SQVTM, CDR2 ANQGSEA. CDR3 nucleotides: TGCAGCGTTGAGGGGGAGGGTGCAGATACGCAGTATTTT. Its protein product is CSVEGEGADTQYF.

The chain has TRBV5-1 and TRBJ2-4, with D maybe TRBD2 (6 bases). The germline CDR1 and CDR2 sequences are SGHRS and YFSETQ. V dropped 4 bases and J dropped 1 base, with 15 bases sitting between them. The CDR3 is 16 amino acids. The CDR3 is CASSPTSGVAKNIQYF. The CDR3, as DNA: TGCGCCAGCAGCCCGACGTCGGGAGTGGCCAAAAACATTCAGTACTTC.